This TCR beta chain was observed in a study of T cells expressing NK-cell markers. The overall study: Seven HCMV-seropositive donors and one seronegative donor made up the eight sequenced donors.

Reanalyzing the 5' RACE reads, TCRdb keeps one entry per CDR3 protein, without DNA. The sample has about 380,000 distinct CDR3 sequences. Worth noting for this clonotype: The target antigen is unknown.

Study-level results: Dominant NKG2C+ clonotypes in 5 or 6 donors made up about 1.0-7.0% of CD8+ T cells.

Germline V gene lookup returns CDR1 MNHEY and CDR2 SMNVEV (reference sequence). The CDR3 totals 16 residues. The source of this sequence is a man between 18 and 69 years old in good health. J is TRBJ2-3 and V is TRBV27; TCRdb names TRBD1, which stays unverified in the absence of DNA. The sample was blood T cells: a sorted CD56 or NKG2C T cell subset, CD4+ or CD8+ T cells, or bulk PBMC T cells (not recorded which). The CDR3 loop reads CASSAQGKIGTDTQYF.